This TCR beta chain was profiled in a study of blood T cell repertoires in COVID-19. Turning to the study itself: Spain, Italy and the United States supplied samples that represented acute and convalescent COVID-19.

The assay was immunoSEQ multiplex PCR, and TCRdb's table has in-frame clones only and misses some. This sample yields over 150,000 clones, of which about 90% are seen a single time; roughly 9% belongs to the top ten. Germline-derived CDR1 and CDR2 are LNHDA and SQIVND (reference sequence). This CDR3 region has 14 residues. V lost 8 bases, J lost 3 bases, and 6 bases stayed unmatched. This clone was counted between two and nine times. The clonotype comes from a woman aged 18-30 years who had recovered from COVID-19. Sample: PBMCs or T cells enriched from blood (not recorded which). J is TRBJ2-1 and V is TRBV19; 8 bases are shared with TRBD2. CDR3 amino acids: CASQTSADYNEQFF. Here the CDR3 DNA reads TGTGCCAGTCAGACTAGCGCCGACTACAATGAGCAGTTCTTC.